This T cell receptor (beta chain) was identified in a study of cytomegalovirus exposure and HLA in healthy donors. Study-wide findings and caveats: Later work associated 16,951 TCR beta sequences with HLA alleles at 0.05 false discovery rate. Later work found most CMV-associated TCR beta chains apparently HLA-restricted. The authors judged a highly shared variant cluster likely a sequencing artifact. One variant, a missense change in DCLRE1C, was linked in a later analysis to TCR beta V- and J-gene trimming.

PCR was performed using 60 Vbeta and 13 Jbeta primers. Sequencing was performed with immunoSEQ multiplex PCR; in TCRdb, only in-frame clones are kept and a portion is missing. The sample includes around 120,000 clones, roughly four fifths seen only once; the top ten take 11%. About this clone itself: As yet, its antigen is unknown.

J lost 0 bases, V lost 3 bases, and 5 bases had no gene match. Per the germline V gene, CDR1 is LNHNV and CDR2 is YYDKDF (reference sequence). The length of the CDR3 is 17 residues. This TCR was sampled from a male donor in good health and CMV-seropositive. Sequencing input: PBMCs. The rearrangement joins TRBV15 to TRBJ1-4; 9 nucleotides agree with TRBD1. This CDR3 is CATSRGQGPATNEKLFF. Written as DNA, the CDR3 is TGTGCCACCAGCAGGGGACAGGGACCCGCAACTAATGAAAAACTGTTTTTT.